This T cell receptor beta chain appears in the sequencing data of a study of beta chain features in type 1 diabetes (dated by TCRdb to the late 2010s). Study-wide context: Patients and healthy donors did not differ in mean age, gender distribution, total cell number or subset yield. Across all samples, approximately 98,000,000 sorted cells were examined, and cell number per subset correlated strongly with RNA yield. In the study, TCRB repertoires of sorted circulating CD4+ T cell subsets from recently diagnosed type 1 diabetes patients were compared with those of matched healthy donors. Naive and central memory subsets were obtained from all 30 or so donors, but regulatory and stem cell-like memory subsets were isolated from only 8 patients and about 8 healthy donors. What the research found in general, with its limitations: Naive, central memory and regulatory TCRB repertoires appeared more similar among patients than among healthy donors. PCR may preferentially amplify shorter templates, but because patient and control samples were amplified and corrected together, any resulting skew would affect both groups equally. Because cDNA was sequenced instead of genomic DNA, activated cells with high expression could be over-represented, although the groups did not differ in activation or CD3 levels. Fewer insertions and more nucleotide deletions at VDJ recombination sites were observed in patients with type 1 diabetes, implying thymic rearrangement abnormalities. In all four CD4+ subsets, TCRB CDR3 length was moderately but significantly shorter in type 1 diabetes patients. Because the HLA sub-analyses included only small numbers of individuals, any influence of HLA type on TCRB rearrangement was left unresolved.

This clone has only one observation. The antigen it recognizes is unknown. There are no base qualities to consult, and no much larger clone falls within one base. CDR1 and CDR2, looked up from the germline V gene, are SGHTA and FQGNSA. Unmatched junction bases come to 13, with V trimmed by 5 bases and J by 10 bases. Spanning cysteine to phenylalanine, the CDR3 consists of 15 amino acids. Only CDR3 DNA is held: 45 bases, read in frame from base 1. From each donor, a single peripheral blood sample of around 120 mL on average was drawn into heparinised tubes. Using a panel that included CD45RO, CCR7, CD25, CD127, CD95 and CD27, naive, central memory, regulatory and stem cell-like memory CD4+ T cells were sorted on a BD FACSAria II. A purity above 95% was achieved for all sorted populations. PBMCs were isolated immediately by Lymphoprep density gradient centrifugation and stained directly without culture. Samples were stained and sorted in pairs, with one healthy donor and one patient per experiment, so that batch effects were minimized.

The entire isolated RNA was reverse transcribed using the High Capacity cDNA Reverse Transcription Kit, and thus expressed TCRB transcripts were sequenced. Stem cell-like memory T cell samples underwent survey-depth immunoSEQ sequencing, averaging about 1 million total reads per sample. After sorted cells were lysed in RLT buffer, RNA was extracted with DNase-treated RNeasy Micro or Mini kits, with the choice depending on cell number. Each cell subset was processed on its own to prevent cross-contamination, while patient and healthy donor samples were processed together. The immunoSEQ multiplex PCR was used to amplify TCRB sequences from cDNA, generating 87-bp fragments that spanned the CDR3 region. The amplicons were sequenced using the Illumina HiSeq platform. The source study handled its data this way. PCR bias was corrected computationally using synthetic template baselines, and reads within Hamming distance 2 were collapsed, with unmergeable singletons discarded. Reads were aligned to IMGT to assign V, D and J genes, CDR3 length, and insertions or deletions at six rearrangement sites. Within each subset, clonotype counts were normalized to sorted cell number, and only after that were true diversity and Gini coefficients computed with the tcR R package. The overlap coefficient, calculated on TCRB nucleotide sequences, was used to measure repertoire sharing. What TCRdb holds here is the immuneACCESS table cut down to in-frame rearrangements. Part of the clones is not present; checked against another copy, under half of the missing clones reflect an unresolved V gene, and the others are unexplained. V, J and clone size were drawn from that table, and D and trimming were deduced from the DNA. This sample is represented by tens of thousands of clones; roughly a third of them were singletons. The ten biggest clones cover 0.35% to 0.45% of the sample.

What was sequenced was stem cell memory CD4+ T cells from blood. Interpreted using the paper, the cell subset or site label stands for: stem cell-like memory CD4+ T cells. The receptor was derived from a woman aged 18-29 years in good health. The chain is made from TRBV7-2 and TRBJ1-1, with 10 central nucleotides matching TRBD1. The CDR3 loop reads CASSQMTGGPIGAFF. The bases are TGTGCCAGCAGCCAAATGACAGGGGGCCCGATAGGAGCTTTCTTT.